A selection of T cell receptor beta chains follows, all from one sample in a study of T cell repertoires in cytomegalovirus infection. Antigen specificity for these receptors is unknown. TCRdb passed the reads through MiXCR, listing each CDR3 protein once. The table lists approximately 470,000 distinct CDR3 sequences, roughly 46% of them singletons. The sample in question was cultured PBMCs, obtained from culture after CMV antigen stimulation. The receptor set was obtained from a human donor in good health (CMV status not recorded). Some clones in this sample may be carry-over from other donors' samples. CDR3s include the opening cysteine and the closing phenylalanine or tryptophan. D genes are given only for firm matches. Expanded clones are given a class, and other clones once, few, many or no size at all.

j_gene | abundance | v_gene | d_gene | CDR3aa | CDR3nt
TRBJ2-5 | NA | TRBV29-1 | NA | CSAAWSGQETQYF | TGCAGCGCGGCTTGGTCTGGCCAAGAGACCCAGTACTTC
TRBJ1-1 | NA | TRBV18 | NA | CATKTGNTEAFF | TGTGCCACCAAGACGGGGAACACTGAAGCTTTCTTT
TRBJ2-3 | many | TRBV7-2 | NA | CASSPGTTDTQYF | TGTGCCAGCAGCCCGGGGACTACAGATACGCAGTATTTT
TRBJ2-1 | NA | TRBV7-2 | TRBD2 | CASSLGTSKNEQFF | TGTGCCAGCAGCTTAGGGACTAGCAAGAATGAGCAGTTCTTC
TRBJ1-2 | NA | TRBV6-5 | NA | CASSYRGRTEGYTF | TGTGCCAGCAGTTACCGGGGCCGAACGGAAGGCTACACCTTC
TRBJ2-5 | many | TRBV7-2 | TRBD1 | CASSQGQQETQYF | TGTGCCAGCAGCCAGGGACAGCAAGAGACCCAGTACTTC
TRBJ2-1 | NA | TRBV27 | TRBD2 | CASSLLGLAGEQFF | TGTGCCAGCAGTTTACTCGGACTAGCGGGTGAGCAGTTCTTC
TRBJ2-1 | few | TRBV12-3/TRBV12-4 | TRBD2 | CASSRNLAVLSSYNEQFF | TGTGCCAGCAGTAGAAACCTAGCGGTTTTGAGCTCCTACAATGAGCAGTTCTTC
TRBJ2-7 | NA | TRBV20-1 | TRBD2 | CSARSSGRYYEQYF | TGCAGTGCTAGATCCAGCGGGAGATACTACGAGCAGTACTTC
TRBJ2-1 | NA | TRBV5-1 | TRBD2 | CASSFGTSGTYNEQFF | TGCGCCAGCAGCTTCGGGACTAGCGGGACCTACAATGAGCAGTTCTTC
TRBJ2-3 | many | TRBV7-2 | NA | CASSFTGGGVDTQYF | TGTGCCAGCAGCTTTACCGGCGGGGGCGTGGATACGCAGTATTTT
TRBJ2-7 | NA | TRBV7-8 | NA | CASSLQSGTYEQYF | TGTGCCAGCAGCTTACAATCCGGCACCTACGAGCAGTACTTC
TRBJ2-6 | NA | TRBV5-5 | TRBD1 | CASSTQTGLNVLTF | TGTGCCAGCAGCACTCAGACAGGGCTCAACGTCCTGACTTTC
TRBJ2-7 | NA | TRBV7-2 | NA | CASSFLPTSYEQYF | TGTGCCAGCAGCTTTTTGCCGACTTCCTACGAGCAGTACTTC
TRBJ1-5 | few | TRBV7-2 | NA | CASSLGAGPMSNQPQHF | TGTGCCAGCAGCTTAGGGGCAGGACCTATGAGCAATCAGCCCCAGCATTTT
TRBJ2-3 | NA | TRBV7-1 | NA | CASSPPGRFDTKYF | TGTGCCAGCAGCCCACCCGGACGGTTTGATACGAAGTATTTT
TRBJ2-3 | NA | TRBV7-2 | NA | CASSLAGISTDTQYF | TGTGCCAGCAGCTTAGCCGGGATCAGCACAGATACGCAGTATTTT
TRBJ1-5 | NA | TRBV7-2 | TRBD1 | CASSLGPQGVANQPQHF | TGTGCCAGCAGCTTAGGGCCCCAGGGGGTAGCAAATCAGCCCCAGCATTTT
TRBJ2-3 | NA | TRBV2 | NA | CASSEEGLLTDTQYF | TGTGCCAGCAGTGAGGAGGGGCTACTCACAGATACGCAGTATTTT
TRBJ2-3 | NA | TRBV15 | NA | CATSRVIGSDTQYF | TGTGCCACCAGCAGAGTTATCGGGTCAGATACGCAGTATTTT
TRBJ1-5 | NA | TRBV12-3/TRBV12-4 | NA | CASSFNVAINQPQHF | TGTGCCAGCAGTTTCAACGTAGCCATCAATCAGCCCCAGCATTTT
TRBJ2-2 | NA | TRBV7-8 | NA | CASSLSPRGELFF | TGTGCCAGCAGCTTAAGTCCCCGCGGGGAGCTGTTTTTT
TRBJ1-2 | NA | TRBV4-2 | NA | CASSQIGTGYTF | TGTGCCAGCAGCCAAATCGGGACTGGCTACACCTTC
TRBJ2-1 | few | TRBV7-2 | NA | CASNRRGNEQFF | TGTGCCAGCAACCGGCGTGGCAATGAGCAGTTCTTC
TRBJ1-4 | NA | TRBV12-3/TRBV12-4 | NA | CASNDVGASGFEKLFF | TGTGCCAGCAATGACGTGGGGGCCTCCGGCTTTGAAAAACTGTTTTTT
TRBJ2-7 | NA | TRBV29-1 | TRBD1 | CSTRQGQSYEQYF | TGCAGCACTAGACAGGGACAATCCTACGAGCAGTACTTC
TRBJ2-2 | NA | TRBV6-2/TRBV6-3 | TRBD2 | CASSSLRGDTGELFF | TGTGCCAGCAGTTCCCTTCGGGGGGACACCGGGGAGCTGTTTTTT
TRBJ2-3 | NA | TRBV10-3 | NA | CAISELSGDTDTQYF | TGTGCCATCAGTGAGCTCAGCGGCGACACAGATACGCAGTATTTT
TRBJ2-7 | few | TRBV11-2 | NA | CASSFGTGNSYEQYF | TGTGCCAGCAGCTTTGGTACAGGGAATTCCTACGAGCAGTACTTC
TRBJ1-2 | NA | TRBV4-1 | NA | CASSQERGSYGYTF | TGCGCCAGCAGCCAAGAACGGGGATCCTATGGCTACACCTTC
TRBJ1-1 | NA | TRBV6-5 | NA | CASSYSRTTEAFF | TGTGCCAGCAGTTACTCTAGGACTACTGAAGCTTTCTTT
TRBJ2-5 | few | TRBV6-1 | NA | CASRGGGTVGETQYF | TGTGCCAGCAGGGGGGGGGGGACAGTAGGCGAGACCCAGTACTTC
TRBJ1-6 | few | TRBV4-1 | NA | CASSQGMARGVLPLHF | TGCGCCAGCAGCCAAGGGATGGCGCGCGGAGTCCTACCCCTCCACTTT
TRBJ1-5 | NA | TRBV7-3 | TRBD1 | CASSLDPGQGQPQHF | TGTGCCAGCAGCTTAGACCCCGGACAGGGACAGCCCCAGCATTTT
TRBJ2-3 | NA | TRBV27 | TRBD2 | CASSFRAGVPDTQYF | TGTGCCAGCAGTTTTAGAGCGGGAGTACCAGATACGCAGTATTTT
TRBJ2-1 | NA | TRBV7-2 | TRBD2 | CASSLSGGNNEQFF | TGTGCCAGCAGCTTGAGCGGGGGAAACAATGAGCAGTTCTTC
TRBJ2-2 | NA | TRBV6-2/TRBV6-3 | NA | CASSNRANTGELFF | TGTGCCAGCAGCAACAGGGCGAACACCGGGGAGCTGTTTTTT
TRBJ2-7 | few | TRBV7-9 | NA | CASRNYKGQSSYEQYF | TGTGCCAGCAGGAACTACAAAGGACAGAGTTCCTACGAGCAGTACTTC
TRBJ2-1 | NA | TRBV2 | TRBD2 | CASSDLGLANEQFF | TGTGCCAGCAGTGACCTTGGACTAGCGAATGAGCAGTTCTTC
TRBJ2-7 | NA | TRBV6-5 | NA | CASSKYRVYYEQYF | TGTGCCAGCAGCAAATACAGGGTGTACTACGAGCAGTACTTC
TRBJ2-1 | few | TRBV12-3/TRBV12-4 | NA | CASSRNEQFF | TGTGCCAGCAGTCGGAATGAGCAGTTCTTC
TRBJ2-1 | few | TRBV5-6 | NA | CASSQLTGTYNEQFF | TGTGCCAGCAGCCAATTGACAGGTACCTACAATGAGCAGTTCTTC
TRBJ2-2 | NA | TRBV12-5 | NA | CASGFGAGELFF | TGTGCTAGTGGTTTTGGTGCCGGGGAGCTGTTTTTT
TRBJ2-1 | NA | TRBV28 | NA | CASSNPGHPYNEQFF | TGTGCCAGCAGTAACCCGGGACACCCCTACAATGAGCAGTTCTTC
TRBJ2-3 | few | TRBV28 | TRBD2 | CASSLSGNTDTQYF | TGTGCCAGCAGTCTGAGCGGGAACACAGATACGCAGTATTTT
TRBJ2-7 | few | TRBV7-2 | NA | CASSLAFAPTTHYYEQYF | TGTGCCAGCAGCTTAGCGTTCGCTCCCACTACCCACTACTACGAGCAGTACTTC
TRBJ2-1 | NA | TRBV19 | NA | CASRSGTDPYNEQFF | TGTGCCAGTAGGAGCGGGACAGATCCCTACAATGAGCAGTTCTTC
TRBJ2-7 | few | TRBV5-8 | TRBD2 | CASSLGRGGRWEQYF | TGTGCCAGCAGCTTGGGTCGGGGGGGGCGCTGGGAGCAGTACTTC
TRBJ1-2 | NA | TRBV12-3/TRBV12-4 | TRBD1 | CASNPGGTGLYGYTF | TGTGCCAGCAATCCTGGGGGGACAGGGCTCTATGGCTACACCTTC